This TCR beta chain was recovered during a study of beta chain features in type 1 diabetes listed by TCRdb under 2018. Context from the whole study: Mean age, gender distribution, total cell number and subset yield were not different between patients and healthy donors. The study compared the TCRB repertoires of sorted circulating CD4+ T cell subsets in recently diagnosed type 1 diabetes patients with those in matched healthy donors. Regulatory and stem cell-like memory subsets were isolated from only 8 patients and 8 healthy donors, whereas naive and central memory subsets came from all 28 donors. A total of approximately 110,000,000 sorted cells were examined across all samples, and a strong correlation was observed between cell number per subset and RNA yield.

Each donor gave one peripheral blood draw, around 100 mL on average, collected into heparinised tubes. A BD FACSAria II was used to sort naive, central memory, regulatory and stem cell-like memory CD4+ T cells with a panel that included CD45RO, CCR7, CD25, CD127, CD95 and CD27. All sorted populations exceeded 95% purity. PBMCs were isolated immediately by Lymphoprep density gradient centrifugation and stained directly without culture. To minimize batch effects, samples were stained and sorted in pairs, one healthy donor with one patient per experiment. General findings and caveats noted by the study authors: Naive, central memory and regulatory TCRB repertoires appeared to be more alike among patients than among healthy donors. Because small numbers of individuals were included in the HLA sub-analyses, any influence of HLA type on TCRB rearrangement was left unresolved. Shorter templates might have been favored by PCR, but patient and control samples were amplified and corrected together, so both groups would have been affected equally by any skew. In all four CD4+ subsets, TCRB CDR3 length was moderately but significantly shorter in type 1 diabetes patients. Fewer insertions and more nucleotide deletions at VDJ recombination sites were observed in patients with type 1 diabetes, implying thymic rearrangement abnormalities. Because cDNA rather than genomic DNA was sequenced, highly expressing activated cells could have been over-represented, although no difference in activation and CD3 levels was found between groups.

The High Capacity cDNA Reverse Transcription Kit was used to reverse transcribe all of the isolated RNA, meaning that expressed TCRB transcripts were what got sequenced. Deep immunoSEQ sequencing was performed on naive, central memory and regulatory T cell samples, with an average of approximately 3.9 million total reads per sample. Sorted cells were lysed in RLT buffer and RNA was extracted with DNase-treated RNeasy Micro or Mini kits, depending on cell number. To prevent cross-contamination, every cell subset was processed on its own, while patient and healthy donor samples were processed together. Using the immunoSEQ multiplex PCR, TCRB sequences were amplified from cDNA into 87-bp fragments spanning the CDR3 region. Sequencing of the amplicons was done on the Illumina HiSeq platform. Per the authors' processing: Synthetic template baselines were used to correct PCR bias computationally, reads within Hamming distance 2 were collapsed, and singletons that could not be merged were discarded. By aligning reads against IMGT, V, D and J genes, CDR3 length, and insertions or deletions at six rearrangement sites were assigned. Clonotype counts were normalized to sorted cell number within each subset before computing true diversity and Gini coefficients with the tcR R package. The overlap coefficient, calculated on TCRB nucleotide sequences, was used to quantify repertoire sharing. Out-of-frame TCRB sequences from naive cells were analyzed to stand in for the pre-selection repertoire. Not all clones reach the TCRdb copy of this immuneACCESS table, which keeps in-frame sequences only. Checked studies attribute under half of the gap to unresolved V genes and leave the rest unexplained. The V and J calls and clone size were taken over from that table, and D and trimming were inferred from the DNA. Counted in this sample were about 650,000 clones; 9.5% to 15% of them appeared once. More than 0.1% of the sample rests with the top ten.

V lost 5 bases and J lost 0 bases; the stretch between them is 14 bases long. From a lookup of the germline V gene (reference sequence), CDR1 and CDR2 are LNHDA and SQIVND. Counted from cysteine to phenylalanine, this CDR3 has 15 amino acids. The only DNA kept is the CDR3, 45 bases in frame from the first base. With respect to this clone: It lacks a known antigen. Base qualities were left out, and no much larger clone turns up one base away.

Rearrangement joined TRBV19 to TRBJ2-7, with TRBD2 as a weak D call on 6 bases. The TCR was taken from a man aged 30 to 45 with type 1 diabetes. The specimen was naive CD4+ T cells from blood. The cell subset or site label of this sample denotes: true naive CD4+ T cells. In nucleotides, the sequence is TGTGCCAGTAGTCGGGGCGGGACCAACTCCTACGAGCAGTACTTC. This is translated as CASSRGGTNSYEQYF. Extended through the reference TRBV19 and TRBJ2-7 proteins, this CDR3 yields the full variable domain: DGGITQSPKYLFRKEGQNVTLSCEQNLNHDAMYWYRQDPGQGLRLIYYSQIVNDFQKGDIAEGYSVSREKKESFPLTVTSAQKNPTAFYLCASSRGGTNSYEQYFGPGTRLTVT.